This TCR beta chain was obtained from a study of blood T cell repertoires in COVID-19. Profiled with immunoSEQ multiplex PCR; TCRdb holds only in-frame clones, not every one. The repertoire holds about 170,000 clones, with roughly 86% as singletons. This clone was counted between two and nine times. The sample comprised peripheral blood. This receptor was obtained from a woman of 80 years or more with COVID-19, enrolled during active disease.

CDR3 in amino acids: CASSLVSGFYEQYF. CDR3 nucleotide sequence: TGCGCCAGCAGCTTGGTGTCGGGATTCTACGAGCAGTACTTC. J is TRBJ2-7 and V is TRBV5-1, with a possible D match to TRBD2 (5 bases). CDR1 is SGHRS and CDR2 is YFSETQ in the germline V gene. This CDR3 spans 14 amino acids. The V gene lost 0 bases and the J gene lost 3 bases, with 10 bases spanning the gap. Full variable domain (missing parts from reference TRBV5-1 and TRBJ2-7): KAGVTQTPRYLIKTRGQQVTLSCSPISGHRSVSWYQQTPGQGLQFLFEYFSETQRNKGNFPGRFSGRQFSNSRSEMNVSTLELGDSALYLCASSLVSGFYEQYFGPGTRLTVT.